Described below is a single T cell receptor beta chain sequence and its context. V was trimmed by 0 bases and J by 5 bases, leaving 11 bases between them. The CDR3 has 14 residues. Germline V CDR1 and CDR2: GTSNPN, SVGIG (reference sequence). This sample was taken from a study of blood T cell repertoires in COVID-19. About the research overall: Sample material is recorded as cDNA or gDNA derived from T cells, B-cell-depleted T cells, or PBMCs.

The authors' processing: By means of reference gene primer amplification, nucleated cell counts were estimated. Sequenced by immunoSEQ multiplex PCR; TCRdb stores in-frame clones only, minus some. Clone size and V and J calls were adopted from that table, with D and trimming inferred from the DNA. The data hold about 250,000 clones, with about 86% observed a single time. The sequenced sample was peripheral blood. The sequence came from a man aged 50-60 years with active or convalescent COVID-19. V is TRBV30 and J is TRBJ1-5; possibly TRBD1 for D (5 bases). The CDR3 DNA is TGTGCCTGGAGTGTAGGTTCAGGGCATCAGCCCCAGCATTTT. Protein product: CAWSVGSGHQPQHF.